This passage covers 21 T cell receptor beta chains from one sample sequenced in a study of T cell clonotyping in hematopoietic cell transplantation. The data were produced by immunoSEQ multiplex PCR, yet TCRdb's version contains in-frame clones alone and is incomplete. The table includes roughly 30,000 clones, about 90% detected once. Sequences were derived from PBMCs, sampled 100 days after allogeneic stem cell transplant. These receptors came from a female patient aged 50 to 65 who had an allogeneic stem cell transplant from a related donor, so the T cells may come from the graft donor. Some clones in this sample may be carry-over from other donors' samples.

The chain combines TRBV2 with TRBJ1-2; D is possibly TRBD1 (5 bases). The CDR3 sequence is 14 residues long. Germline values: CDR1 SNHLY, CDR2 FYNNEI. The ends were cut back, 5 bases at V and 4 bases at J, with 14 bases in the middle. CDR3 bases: TGTGCCAGCAGTAGTGATACCCAGGGCTATGGCTACACCTTC. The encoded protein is CASSSDTQGYGYTF.

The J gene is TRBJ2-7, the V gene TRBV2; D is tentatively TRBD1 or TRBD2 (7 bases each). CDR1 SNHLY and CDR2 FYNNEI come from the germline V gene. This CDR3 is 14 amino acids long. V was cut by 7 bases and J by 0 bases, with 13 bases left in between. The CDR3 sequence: CASKGGGHSYEQYF. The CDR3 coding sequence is TGTGCCAGCAAGGGAGGGGGCCACTCCTACGAGCAGTACTTC.

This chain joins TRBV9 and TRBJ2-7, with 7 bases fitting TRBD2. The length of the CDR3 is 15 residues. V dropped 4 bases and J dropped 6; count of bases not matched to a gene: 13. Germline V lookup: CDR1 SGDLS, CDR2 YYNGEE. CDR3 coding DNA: TGTGCCAGCAGCCCCGAGGGGCGGGGGTTGAGCGAGCAGTACTTC. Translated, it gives CASSPEGRGLSEQYF. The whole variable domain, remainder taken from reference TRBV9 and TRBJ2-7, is DSGVTQTPKHLITATGQRVTLRCSPRSGDLSVYWYQQSLDQGLQFLIQYYNGEERAKGNILERFSAQQFPDLHSELNLSSLELGDSALYFCASSPEGRGLSEQYFGPGTRLTVT.

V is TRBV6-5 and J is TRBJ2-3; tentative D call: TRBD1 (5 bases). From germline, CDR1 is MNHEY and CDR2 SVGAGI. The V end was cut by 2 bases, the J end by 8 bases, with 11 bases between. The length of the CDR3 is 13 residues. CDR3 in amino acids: CASSYLQGGTQYF. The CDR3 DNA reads TGTGCCAGCAGTTACCTGCAGGGCGGTACGCAGTATTTT.

CDR3 sequence reads: CSVEDGVYGYTF. The CDR3 bases are TGCAGCGTTGAAGACGGGGTTTATGGCTACACCTTC. V is TRBV29-1 and J is TRBJ1-2; D gene ambiguous. This CDR3 comprises 12 residues. V was shortened by 0 bases and J by 5 bases, with 7 bases between the two germline ends. Germline-derived CDR1 and CDR2 are SQVTM and ANQGSEA. Variable domain in full (rest from reference TRBV29-1 and TRBJ1-2): SAVISQKPSRDICQRGTSLTIQCQVDSQVTMMFWYRQQPGQSLTLIATANQGSEATYESGFVIDKFPISRPNLTFSTLTVSNMSPEDSSIYLCSVEDGVYGYTFGSGTRLTVV.

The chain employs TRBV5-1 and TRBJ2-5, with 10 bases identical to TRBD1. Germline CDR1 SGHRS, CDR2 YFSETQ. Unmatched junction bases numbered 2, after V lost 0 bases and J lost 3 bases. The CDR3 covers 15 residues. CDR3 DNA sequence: TGCGCCAGCAGCTTGGCCGGGACAGGGGAAGAGACCCAGTACTTC. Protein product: CASSLAGTGEETQYF.

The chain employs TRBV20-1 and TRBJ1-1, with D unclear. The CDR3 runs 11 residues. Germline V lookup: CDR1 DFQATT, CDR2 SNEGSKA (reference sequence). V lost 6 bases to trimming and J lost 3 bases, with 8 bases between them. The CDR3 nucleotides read TGCAGTGCGTCAGGTCACACTGAAGCTTTCTTT. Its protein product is CSASGHTEAFF.

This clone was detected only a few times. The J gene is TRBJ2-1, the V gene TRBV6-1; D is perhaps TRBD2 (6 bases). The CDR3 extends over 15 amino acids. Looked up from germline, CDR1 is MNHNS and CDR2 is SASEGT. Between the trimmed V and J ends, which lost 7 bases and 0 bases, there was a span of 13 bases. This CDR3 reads CASNPLGGSYNEQFF. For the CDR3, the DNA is TGTGCCAGCAACCCCCTGGGGGGCTCCTACAATGAGCAGTTCTTC.

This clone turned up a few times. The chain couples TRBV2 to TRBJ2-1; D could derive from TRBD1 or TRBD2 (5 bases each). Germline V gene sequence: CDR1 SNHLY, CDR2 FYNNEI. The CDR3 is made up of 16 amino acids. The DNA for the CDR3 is TGTGTTCAAACGTCCGCAGGGACGGGGTCCTACAATGAGCAGTTCTTC. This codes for CVQTSAGTGSYNEQFF.

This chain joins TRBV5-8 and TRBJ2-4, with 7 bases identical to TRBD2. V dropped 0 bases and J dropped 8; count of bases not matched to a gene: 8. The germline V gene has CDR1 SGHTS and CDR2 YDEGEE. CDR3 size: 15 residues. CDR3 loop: CASSLAPGGLDIQYF. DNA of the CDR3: TGTGCCAGCAGCTTGGCCCCCGGGGGGTTGGACATTCAGTACTTC.

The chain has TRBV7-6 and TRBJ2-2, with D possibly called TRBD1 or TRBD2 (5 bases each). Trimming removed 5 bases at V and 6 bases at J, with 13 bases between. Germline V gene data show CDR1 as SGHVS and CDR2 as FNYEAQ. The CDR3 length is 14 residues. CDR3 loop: CASSPLEGSGELFF. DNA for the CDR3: TGTGCCAGCAGCCCCCTCGAGGGGTCCGGGGAGCTGTTTTTT.

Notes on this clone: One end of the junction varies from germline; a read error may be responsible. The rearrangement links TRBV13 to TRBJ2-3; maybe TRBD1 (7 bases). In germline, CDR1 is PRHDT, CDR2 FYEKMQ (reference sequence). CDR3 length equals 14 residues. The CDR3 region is CASLEGAGTDTRYF. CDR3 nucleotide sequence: TGTGCCAGCTTGGAGGGGGCCGGCACAGATACGCGGTATTTT.

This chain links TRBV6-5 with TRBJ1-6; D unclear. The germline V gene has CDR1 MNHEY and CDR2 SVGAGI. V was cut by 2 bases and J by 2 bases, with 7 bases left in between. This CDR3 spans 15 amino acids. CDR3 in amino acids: CASSYRHTYNSPLHF. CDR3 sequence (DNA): TGTGCCAGCAGTTACAGGCACACCTATAATTCACCCCTCCACTTT.

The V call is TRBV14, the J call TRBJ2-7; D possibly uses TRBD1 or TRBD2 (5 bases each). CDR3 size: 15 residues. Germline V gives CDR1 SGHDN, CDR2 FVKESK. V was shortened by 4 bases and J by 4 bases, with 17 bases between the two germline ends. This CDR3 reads CASSLNHGGGYEQYF. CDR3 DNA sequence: TGTGCCAGCAGCCTTAACCATGGGGGTGGATACGAGCAGTACTTC.

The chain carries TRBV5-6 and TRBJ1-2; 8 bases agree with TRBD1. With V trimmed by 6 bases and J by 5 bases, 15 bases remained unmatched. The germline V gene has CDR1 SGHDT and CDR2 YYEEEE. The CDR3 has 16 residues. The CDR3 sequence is CASTRTGLPIGYGYTF. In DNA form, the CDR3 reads TGTGCCAGCACCAGGACAGGGTTACCCATAGGTTATGGCTACACCTTC.

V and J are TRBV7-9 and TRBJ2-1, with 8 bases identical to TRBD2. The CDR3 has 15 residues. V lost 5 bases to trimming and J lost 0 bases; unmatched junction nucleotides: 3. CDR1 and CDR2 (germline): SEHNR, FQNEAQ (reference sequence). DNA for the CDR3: TGTGCCAGCAGCCTTAGCGGGGACTCCTACAATGAGCAGTTCTTC. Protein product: CASSLSGDSYNEQFF.

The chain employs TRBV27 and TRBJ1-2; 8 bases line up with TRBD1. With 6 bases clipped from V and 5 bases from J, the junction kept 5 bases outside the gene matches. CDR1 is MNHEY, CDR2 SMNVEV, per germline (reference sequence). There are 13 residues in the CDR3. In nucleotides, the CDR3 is TGTGCCAGCAGCTCGGACAGGGCTTATGGCTACACCTTC. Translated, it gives CASSSDRAYGYTF.

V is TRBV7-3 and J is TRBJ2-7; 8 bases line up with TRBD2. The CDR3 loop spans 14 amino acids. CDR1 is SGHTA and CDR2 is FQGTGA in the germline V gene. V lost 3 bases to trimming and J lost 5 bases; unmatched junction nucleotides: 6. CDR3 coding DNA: TGTGCCAGCAGCTTCGGCGGGGGGACCAACGAGCAGTACTTC. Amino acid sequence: CASSFGGGTNEQYF.

The CDR3 spells CASSSTGESPLHF. CDR3 coding DNA: TGTGCCAGTAGTAGCACAGGGGAATCACCCCTCCACTTT. The chain combines TRBV19 with TRBJ1-6; 7 nucleotides match TRBD1. This CDR3 is built from 13 residues. With 4 bases clipped from V and 10 bases from J, the junction kept 4 bases outside the gene matches. Germline CDR1 LNHDA, CDR2 SQIVND (reference sequence). Full variable domain (missing parts from reference TRBV19 and TRBJ1-6): DGGITQSPKYLFRKEGQNVTLSCEQNLNHDAMYWYRQDPGQGLRLIYYSQIVNDFQKGDIAEGYSVSREKKESFPLTVTSAQKNPTAFYLCASSSTGESPLHFGNGTRLTVT.

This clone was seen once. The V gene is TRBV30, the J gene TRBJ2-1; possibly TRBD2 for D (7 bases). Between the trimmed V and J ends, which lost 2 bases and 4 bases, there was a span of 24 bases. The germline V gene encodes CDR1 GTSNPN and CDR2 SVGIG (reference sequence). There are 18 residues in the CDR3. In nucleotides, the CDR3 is TGTGCCTGGAGTAGGTTTGGGGGGGCCTCTGCGGGGTACAATGAGCAGTTCTTC. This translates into CAWSRFGGASAGYNEQFF.

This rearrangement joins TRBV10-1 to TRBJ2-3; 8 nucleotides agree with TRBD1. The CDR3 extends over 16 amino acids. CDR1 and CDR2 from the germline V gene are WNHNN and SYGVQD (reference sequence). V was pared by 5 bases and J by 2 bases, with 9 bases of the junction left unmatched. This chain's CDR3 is CASSSSDRVNTDTQYF. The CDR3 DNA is TGCGCCAGCAGTTCCTCGGACAGGGTTAACACAGATACGCAGTATTTT.